The 5 T cell receptor beta chains listed next were all sequenced from one sample in a study of cytomegalovirus exposure and HLA in healthy donors. The PCR employed 60 Vbeta primers together with 13 Jbeta primers. Produced via immunoSEQ multiplex PCR; TCRdb's table is partial and in-frame only. The data hold some 200,000 clones, with about 74% observed a single time. The sequenced sample consisted of PBMCs. These receptor sequences come from a man aged 35 to 55 in good health and CMV-seronegative.

The rearrangement joins TRBV11-2 to TRBJ1-1; 7 positions agree with TRBD1. The germline CDR1 and CDR2 sequences are SGHAT and FQNNGV. The CDR3 extends over 16 amino acids. The V segment lost 6 bases and the J segment 1 base; nucleotides outside the gene matches: 11. In DNA, the CDR3 is TGTGCCAGCAGGGATTATCGGACAGGTTGGAACACTGAAGCTTTCTTT. Amino acids: CASRDYRTGWNTEAFF.

The chain carries TRBV6-5 and TRBJ1-2, with a possible D match to TRBD1 (6 bases). Trimming left V 5 bases short and J 4 bases short, with 14 bases between. The CDR3 covers 14 residues. The germline V gene encodes CDR1 MNHEY and CDR2 SVGAGI. The CDR3 spells CASSTQGPVYGYTF. CDR3 DNA sequence: TGTGCCAGCAGTACTCAGGGGCCAGTCTATGGCTACACCTTC.

The rearrangement links TRBV30 to TRBJ2-7; 7 positions match TRBD2. J lost 7 bases, V lost 2 bases, and 11 bases had no gene match. The CDR3 loop spans 14 amino acids. Looked up from germline, CDR1 is GTSNPN and CDR2 is SVGIG (reference sequence). CDR3 residues: CAWSHLGGSGEQYF. The CDR3 nucleotides read TGTGCCTGGAGTCACCTCGGGGGGAGTGGAGAGCAGTACTTC.

This rearrangement joins TRBV6-5 to TRBJ1-5; 10 nucleotides match TRBD1. The CDR3 has 15 amino acids. Losses at the gene ends were 0 bases for V and 5 bases for J; bases not matched to a gene: 1. CDR1 and CDR2 from the germline V gene are MNHEY and SVGAGI. The CDR3 sequence is CASSYSGTGDQPQHF. DNA for the CDR3: TGTGCCAGCAGTTACTCCGGGACAGGGGATCAGCCCCAGCATTTT.

This chain connects TRBV6-5 to TRBJ2-5, with D maybe TRBD2 (5 bases). Looked up from germline, CDR1 is MNHEY and CDR2 is SVGAGI. The CDR3 covers 12 residues. The germline V and J ends were trimmed by 5 bases and 7 bases, with 11 bases remaining between them. The CDR3 spells CASSRREGTQYF. The CDR3, as DNA: TGTGCCAGCAGTCGTAGAGAGGGGACCCAGTACTTC.